This passage covers 30 T cell receptor beta chains from one sample sequenced in a study of cytomegalovirus exposure and HLA in healthy donors. Vbeta (60) and Jbeta (13) primers were used in the PCR. TCRdb's table, derived via immunoSEQ multiplex PCR, lists solely in-frame clones and lacks some. The sample holds roughly 140,000 clones, around three fifths seen once. The sequencing input was PBMCs. The receptors derive from a woman in her twenties or thirties in good health and CMV-seropositive.

This clone has only a few counts. The chain links TRBV6-4 to TRBJ1-5, with D unresolved. Trimming took off 2 bases at V and 3 bases at J, with 5 bases between the two ends. The CDR3 runs 13 residues. The germline V gene has CDR1 MRHNA and CDR2 SNTAGT. The CDR3 DNA reads TGTGCCAGCAGTGACGGAGACAATCAGCCCCAGCATTTT. Translated, it gives CASSDGDNQPQHF.

The chain combines TRBV6-1 with TRBJ2-3; 8 positions agree with TRBD2. The CDR3 contains 15 residues. Losses at the gene ends were 7 bases for V and 1 base for J; bases not matched to a gene: 7. Looked up from germline, CDR1 is MNHNS and CDR2 is SASEGT. CDR3 region: CASTLTGGGTDTQYF. CDR3 coding DNA: TGTGCCAGCACCTTGACGGGGGGGGGCACAGATACGCAGTATTTT.

This clone was seen a few times. The V call is TRBV7-6, the J call TRBJ2-3; 12 bases match TRBD2. Germline V gene lookup returns CDR1 SGHVS and CDR2 FNYEAQ. With V trimmed by 2 bases and J by 3 bases, 6 bases remained unmatched. The CDR3 is 17 amino acids. This CDR3 reads CASSLMASGGGTDTQYF. CDR3 coding DNA: TGTGCCAGCAGCTTAATGGCTAGCGGGGGGGGGACAGATACGCAGTATTTT.

V usage is TRBV11-3 and J usage is TRBJ2-5; no clear D gene. The J call may be incorrect, as the DNA end agrees better with TRBJ2-7. The CDR3 runs to 14 residues. Germline lookup yields CDR1 SGHNT and CDR2 YENEEA. The CDR3 DNA follows: TGTGCCAGCAGCCCCGGCGGCAGATACAACGAGCAGTACTTC. As protein: CASSPGGRYNEQYF.

The CDR3 region has the DNA TGTGCCAGCAGTTTATCCCCGGGATACTATGGCTACACCTTC. It codes for CASSLSPGYYGYTF. V is TRBV27 and J is TRBJ1-2; D call uncertain. Germline CDR1 and CDR2: MNHEY and SMNVEV (reference sequence). There are 14 residues in the CDR3. The V gene lost 0 bases and the J gene lost 3 bases, with 8 bases spanning the gap.

The chain combines TRBV25-1 with TRBJ1-1, with a tentative D call TRBD1 (5 bases). The germline V gene has CDR1 MGHDK and CDR2 SYGVNS. The CDR3 runs 14 residues. Trimming took off 4 bases at V and 7 bases at J, with 16 bases between the two ends. The CDR3 here is CASSGTGGFFEAFF. The CDR3 DNA reads TGTGCCAGCAGTGGTACCGGGGGGTTTTTTGAAGCTTTCTTT.

The genes are TRBV7-6 and TRBJ1-1, with D unclear. This CDR3 is 13 amino acids long. Trimming took off 5 bases at V and 1 base at J, with 8 bases between the two ends. Germline assignment: CDR1 SGHVS and CDR2 FNYEAQ. CDR3 sequence reads: CASSIVSNTEAFF. The CDR3 bases are TGTGCCAGCAGCATTGTATCGAACACTGAAGCTTTCTTT.

This CDR3 is CASGNGQGGNTIYF. As DNA, the CDR3 is TGTGCCAGTGGCAATGGACAGGGAGGAAACACCATATATTTT. The rearrangement uses TRBV19 and TRBJ1-3; 8 bases fit TRBD1. CDR3 length: 14 amino acids. Germline CDR1 is LNHDA and CDR2 is SQIVND (reference sequence). With 8 bases clipped from V and 4 bases from J, the junction kept 7 bases outside the gene matches.

The V call is TRBV7-6, the J call TRBJ2-1; 9 nucleotides align to TRBD2. The CDR3 consists of 17 residues. The germline gives CDR1 SGHVS, CDR2 FNYEAQ. V dropped 1 base and J dropped 2; count of bases not matched to a gene: 6. The CDR3 protein is CASSLVPPSGAYNEQFF. In DNA, the CDR3 is TGTGCCAGCAGCTTAGTACCTCCTAGCGGGGCCTACAATGAGCAGTTCTTC.

This clone has a handful of counts. This chain connects TRBV4-1 to TRBJ2-7; 7 bases align to TRBD1. CDR1 and CDR2 (germline): MGHRA, YSYEKL. This CDR3 region has 16 residues. The V segment lost 0 bases and the J segment 3 bases; nucleotides outside the gene matches: 8. The DNA of the CDR3 is TGCGCCAGCAGCCAAGAAGGGGCAGGGGGTTTCTACGAGCAGTACTTC. It specifies CASSQEGAGGFYEQYF.

V is TRBV2 and J is TRBJ2-7, with 12 nucleotides matching TRBD2. J was trimmed by 12 bases and V by 7 bases; bases with no gene match: 4. The CDR3 consists of 11 residues. CDR1 is SNHLY and CDR2 is FYNNEI in the germline V gene. The chain's CDR3 is CASKGLAGPYF. As DNA, the CDR3 is TGTGCCAGCAAAGGACTAGCGGGACCGTACTTC.

The table lists this clone with a count of one. This rearrangement joins TRBV27 to TRBJ1-6; TRBD1 matches 9 bases. The CDR3 spans 13 residues. The V gene's germline CDR1 is MNHEY and CDR2 SMNVEV (reference sequence). V trimming: 4 bases; J trimming: 15 bases; junction bases outside the gene matches: 7. CDR3 sequence: CASSYRGRGSLHF. CDR3 coding DNA: TGTGCCAGCAGTTACAGGGGGCGCGGGAGCCTCCACTTT.

This clone was observed a single time. The chain joins TRBV27 to TRBJ1-5; no firm D call. CDR1 and CDR2 (germline): MNHEY, SMNVEV (reference sequence). The CDR3 has 16 amino acids. The V and J ends lost 0 bases and 5 bases respectively, with 14 bases between them. The CDR3 DNA is TGTGCCAGCAGTTTATCCGCCGGGGAACGCCATCAGCCCCAGCATTTT. Its translation is CASSLSAGERHQPQHF.

The sample holds a few counts of this clone. V and J are TRBV5-1 and TRBJ2-2; no clear D. Germline V CDR1 and CDR2: SGHRS, YFSETQ. CDR3 length: 14 residues. Trimming pared 2 bases from V and 1 base from J, leaving 6 bases between. The CDR3 region has the DNA TGCGCCAGCAGCTTCACTTTGAACACCGGGGAGCTGTTTTTT. Encoded protein: CASSFTLNTGELFF.

The rearrangement uses TRBV7-9 and TRBJ2-3, with 10 positions matching TRBD2. J lost 5 bases, V lost 1 base, and 6 bases had no gene match. This CDR3 has 16 residues. Germline V gene lookup returns CDR1 SEHNR and CDR2 FQNEAQ (reference sequence). The CDR3 spells CASSLGSGGTGDTQYF. Written as DNA, the CDR3 is TGTGCCAGCAGCTTAGGTAGCGGGGGGACCGGAGATACGCAGTATTTT.

The chain carries TRBV7-8 and TRBJ2-6; weak D call: TRBD1 (5 bases). This CDR3 is 16 amino acids long. V was trimmed by 4 bases and J by 2 bases, leaving 12 bases between them. Germline CDR1 is SGHVS and CDR2 is FQNEAQ. The CDR3 DNA follows: TGTGCCAGCAGCTCGCCAGGGCTCCCTGGGGCCAACGTCCTGACTTTC. It yields the protein CASSSPGLPGANVLTF.

This clone was observed a few times. The chain links TRBV14 to TRBJ2-7, with D possibly matching TRBD1 (5 bases). Germline V CDR1 and CDR2: SGHDN, FVKESK. The V end lost 1 base, the J end lost 2 bases, and 12 bases lay between the germline ends. This CDR3 spans 15 amino acids. DNA for the CDR3: TGTGCCAGCAGCCAAGCTTCAGGGTTTCCCTACGAGCAGTACTTC. Its translation: CASSQASGFPYEQYF. Complete variable domain (other parts from reference TRBV14 and TRBJ2-7): EAGVTQFPSHSVIEKGQTVTLRCDPISGHDNLYWYRRVMGKEIKFLLHFVKESKQDESGMPNNRFLAERTGGTYSTLKVQPAELEDSGVYFCASSQASGFPYEQYFGPGTRLTVT.

As concerns this clone: The CDR3 end shows no conserved phenylalanine or tryptophan, and so a read error is likely. The chain recombines TRBV4-1 with TRBJ1-2; D is possibly TRBD1 (6 bases). Trimming cost V 6 bases and J 3 bases, with 14 bases left between them. CDR1 is MGHRA, CDR2 YSYEKL, per germline. This CDR3 comprises 14 residues. CDR3 nucleotide sequence: TGCGCCAGCAGTAACACAGGGTCTCACTATGGCTACACCCTC. This encodes CASSNTGSHYGYTL.

This rearrangement joins TRBV7-2 to TRBJ2-3; 8 bases are a match to TRBD2. From germline, CDR1 is SGHTA and CDR2 FQGNSA. Trimming took 4 bases from V and 1 from J; bases not matched to a gene: 4. The CDR3 runs 15 residues. DNA for the CDR3: TGTGCCAGCAGCTGGTGGACTAGCCGCACAGATACGCAGTATTTT. This translates into CASSWWTSRTDTQYF.

The V call is TRBV7-9, the J call TRBJ2-1; 10 positions match TRBD2. After removal of 1 base from V and 7 bases from J, the junction contained 10 bases not matched to a gene. Germline V lookup: CDR1 SEHNR, CDR2 FQNEAQ (reference sequence). This CDR3 spans 17 amino acids. This chain's CDR3 is CASSLGGVAGGGNEQFF. DNA for the CDR3: TGTGCCAGCAGCTTAGGAGGGGTAGCGGGAGGAGGGAATGAGCAGTTCTTC.

The chain combines TRBV19 with TRBJ1-1, with 11 bases aligning to TRBD1. Trimming at V came to 8 bases and at J to 4 bases, leaving 3 bases not matched to a gene. Germline V CDR1 and CDR2: LNHDA, SQIVND (reference sequence). The CDR3 totals 13 residues. This CDR3 reads CASGQGAGTEAFF. The DNA of the CDR3 is TGTGCCAGTGGACAGGGGGCCGGCACTGAAGCTTTCTTT.

This chain joins TRBV27 and TRBJ1-4; D is possibly TRBD1 (5 bases). With 5 bases removed from V and 2 bases from J, the gap between germline ends came to 12 bases. CDR3 length equals 15 residues. Germline V gene sequence: CDR1 MNHEY, CDR2 SMNVEV (reference sequence). The CDR3 loop reads CASSPLGGTNEKLFF. As DNA, the CDR3 is TGTGCCAGCAGTCCCTTGGGGGGGACTAATGAAAAACTGTTTTTT.

The chain is built from TRBV7-2 and TRBJ1-1, with TRBD1 matching over 12 bases. V shed 7 bases and J 11 bases; nucleotides not matched to a gene: 8. In germline, CDR1 is SGHTA, CDR2 FQGNSA. This CDR3 has 13 amino acids. CDR3 DNA: TGTGCCAGCACGACTCCGGGACAGGGGGCGGCTTTCTTT. Its translation is CASTTPGQGAAFF.

Turning to this clone: One end of the junction fails to match germline, which may point to a read error. This chain's CDR3 is CAWRATDRQYF. In nucleotides, the CDR3 is TGTGCCTGGAGGGCAACAGATAGGCAGTATTTT. The gene calls are TRBV30 and TRBJ2-3, with D hard to call. This CDR3 is 11 amino acids long. The germline gives CDR1 GTSNPN, CDR2 SVGIG (reference sequence).

This clone was seen a few times. The genes are TRBV30 and TRBJ1-6; tentatively, D is TRBD1 (6 bases). Germline CDR1 reads GTSNPN; CDR2 reads SVGIG (reference sequence). CDR3 size: 17 residues. V lost 1 base, J lost 0 bases, and 13 bases lay in between. The CDR3 sequence is CAWSDGGGGSYNSPLHF. The CDR3 DNA is TGTGCCTGGAGTGACGGGGGGGGCGGCTCCTATAATTCACCCCTCCACTTT.

The table lists this clone with a few counts. J is TRBJ1-3 and V is TRBV30; 7 bases match TRBD1. Germline loops: CDR1 GTSNPN, CDR2 SVGIG (reference sequence). J gave up 1 base and V 5 bases, and 11 bases lay outside the gene matches. The CDR3 spans 16 residues. CDR3 sequence reads: CAWVRDRTLSGNTIYF. The CDR3 DNA reads as TGTGCCTGGGTTCGGGACAGAACCCTTTCTGGAAACACCATATATTTT.

The chain uses TRBV30 and TRBJ2-5; maybe TRBD1 (5 bases). The V end lost 2 bases, the J end lost 5 bases, and 15 bases lay between the germline ends. Germline assignment: CDR1 GTSNPN and CDR2 SVGIG (reference sequence). This CDR3 is 14 amino acids long. The CDR3 coding sequence is TGTGCCTGGAGTTTCAGGGCGGTCGGGGAGACCCAGTACTTC. Translated: CAWSFRAVGETQYF.

The rearrangement links TRBV7-6 to TRBJ2-5; 8 nucleotides align to TRBD2. Germline V lookup: CDR1 SGHVS, CDR2 FNYEAQ. V trimming: 3 bases; J trimming: 11 bases; junction bases outside the gene matches: 8. This CDR3 is built from 13 residues. The CDR3 bases are TGTGCCAGCAGCTTCTCTGCGGGGGGCGCGCAGTACTTC. Translating gives CASSFSAGGAQYF.

The chain carries TRBV5-4 and TRBJ2-5; D possibly corresponds to TRBD2 (6 bases). The germline V gene has CDR1 SGHNT and CDR2 YYREEE (reference sequence). V lost 0 bases, J lost 6 bases, and 12 bases lay in between. CDR3 length equals 14 residues. The CDR3 nucleotides read TGTGCCAGCAGCTTGGTTGGCGGGGTAAAGACCCAGTACTTC. This encodes CASSLVGGVKTQYF.

This clone occurred a few times. The chain uses TRBV6-1 and TRBJ1-5; the D is unclear. CDR1 MNHNS and CDR2 SASEGT come from the germline V gene. This CDR3 is 13 amino acids long. V lost 5 bases to trimming and J lost 0 bases, with 5 bases between them. The CDR3 bases are TGTGCCAGCAGTTTTAATAGCAATCAGCCCCAGCATTTT. Translated: CASSFNSNQPQHF.